The present entry profiles one T cell receptor beta chain with its context. Its cognate antigen has yet to be identified. Base quality data are lacking; no much larger clone is found one base away. The CDR3 spans 17 residues, from the cysteine through the phenylalanine. The retained sequence is limited to the CDR3, 51 bases, with the frame set at the first base. Unmatched junction bases come to 11, with V trimmed by 5 bases and J by 4 bases. The germline V gene supplies CDR1 SGHNT and CDR2 YENEEA. The data originate from a study of breast tumors, draining lymph nodes, adjacent tissues (dated by TCRdb to the mid-2010s). Study-level background: The study compared TCR beta repertoires across tumor, adjacent nontumor tissue and axillary lymph nodes from breast cancer patients. The study aimed to assess the relationships and possible T-cell exchange between tumor, surrounding tissue and draining lymph node repertoires in human breast cancer. What the work shows at the level of the full study, not this receptor alone: The similarity between tumor and nontumor tissue repertoires was significantly greater in luminal-like breast cancer than in basal-like breast cancer. The conclusion that tumor T cells originate in lymph nodes was framed as consistent with a hypothesis rather than directly demonstrated. Tumors showed preferential V and J gene usage, and their T-cell repertoire diversity fell below that of lymph nodes yet above that of nontumor tissue. The data were considered consistent with the idea that most tumor T cells come from the lymph node and then expand in tumor tissue.

Lymph node samples came from the axillary draining lymph nodes of breast cancer patients. Reads for this sample came from an Illumina HiSeq 2000. Multiplex PCR amplification was used to build the TCR beta chain libraries. High-throughput sequencing was used to analyze the amplified TCR beta chain products. TCRdb applied fastp at Q25 and MiXCR to the public reads, then kept only in-frame beta chains. For every CDR3 protein sequence, its rows merge into one entry that carries the most common genes and DNA. This sample is represented by about 270,000 distinct CDR3 sequences; roughly 31% of them were singletons. The ten largest clones capture under 1.2% of the sample.

Recombination joined TRBV11-3 with TRBJ2-5, with 12 junctional bases fitting TRBD2. This receptor was identified in a female donor with breast cancer. Some clones in this sample may be carry-over from other donors' samples. Sequenced: axillary lymph node tissue. The CDR3 region: CASSTLAGGQVGETQYF. The nucleotide sequence is given as TGTGCCAGCAGCACCCTAGCGGGAGGGCAGGTTGGAGAGACCCAGTACTTC. Extended through the reference TRBV11-3 and TRBJ2-5 proteins, this CDR3 yields the full variable domain: EAGVVQSPRYKIIEKKQPVAFWCNPISGHNTLYWYLQNLGQGPELLIRYENEEAVDDSQLPKDRFSAERLKGVDSTLKIQPAELGDSAVYLCASSTLAGGQVGETQYFGPGTRLLVL.